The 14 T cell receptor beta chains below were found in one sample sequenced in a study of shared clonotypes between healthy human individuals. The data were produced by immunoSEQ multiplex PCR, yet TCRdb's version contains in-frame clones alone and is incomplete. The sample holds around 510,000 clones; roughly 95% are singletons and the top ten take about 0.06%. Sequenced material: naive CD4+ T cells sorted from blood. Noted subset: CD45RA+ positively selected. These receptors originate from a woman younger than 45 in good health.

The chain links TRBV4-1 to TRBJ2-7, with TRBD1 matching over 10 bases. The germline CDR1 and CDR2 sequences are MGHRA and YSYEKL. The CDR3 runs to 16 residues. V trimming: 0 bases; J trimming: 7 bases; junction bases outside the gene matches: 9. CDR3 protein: CASSQDLGQGLWEQYF. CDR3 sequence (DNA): TGCGCCAGCAGCCAAGATTTGGGACAGGGGTTGTGGGAGCAGTACTTC.

Here the CDR3 reads CASSEPGLAGNTGELFF. Here the CDR3 DNA reads TGTGCCAGCAGTGAACCGGGACTAGCGGGGAACACCGGGGAGCTGTTTTTT. The V gene is TRBV6-1, the J gene TRBJ2-2, with 12 bases identical to TRBD2. The CDR3 is 17 residues long. V lost 2 bases and J lost 1; bases outside the gene matches: 2. The germline V gene has CDR1 MNHNS and CDR2 SASEGT.

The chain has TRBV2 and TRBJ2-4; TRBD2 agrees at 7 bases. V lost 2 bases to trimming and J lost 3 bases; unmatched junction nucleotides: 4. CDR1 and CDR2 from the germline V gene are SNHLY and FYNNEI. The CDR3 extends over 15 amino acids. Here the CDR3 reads CASSEMVAGKNIQYF. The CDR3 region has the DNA TGTGCCAGCAGTGAAATGGTAGCGGGCAAAAACATTCAGTACTTC. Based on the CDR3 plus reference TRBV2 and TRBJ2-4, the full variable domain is EPEVTQTPSHQVTQMGQEVILRCVPISNHLYFYWYRQILGQKVEFLVSFYNNEISEKSEIFDDQFSVERPDGSNFTLKIRSTKLEDSAMYFCASSEMVAGKNIQYFGAGTRLSVL.

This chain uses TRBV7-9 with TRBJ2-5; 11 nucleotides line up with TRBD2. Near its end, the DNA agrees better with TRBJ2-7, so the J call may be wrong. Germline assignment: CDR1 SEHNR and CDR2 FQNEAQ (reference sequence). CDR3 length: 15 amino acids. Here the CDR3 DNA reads TGTGCCAGCACCACCAGGACTAGCGGGCCCTACGAGCAGTACTTC. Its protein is CASTTRTSGPYEQYF.

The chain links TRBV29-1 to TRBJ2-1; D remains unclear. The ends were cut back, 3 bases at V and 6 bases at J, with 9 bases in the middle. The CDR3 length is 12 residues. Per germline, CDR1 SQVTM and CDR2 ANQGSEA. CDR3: CSVDGPGNEQFF. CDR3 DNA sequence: TGCAGCGTTGACGGGCCGGGCAATGAGCAGTTCTTC.

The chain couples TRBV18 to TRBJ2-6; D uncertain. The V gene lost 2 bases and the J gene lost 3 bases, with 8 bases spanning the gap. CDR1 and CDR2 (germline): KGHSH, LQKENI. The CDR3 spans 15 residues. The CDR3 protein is CASSPFGVGANVLTF. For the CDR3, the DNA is TGTGCCAGCTCACCATTTGGGGTTGGGGCCAACGTCCTGACTTTC.

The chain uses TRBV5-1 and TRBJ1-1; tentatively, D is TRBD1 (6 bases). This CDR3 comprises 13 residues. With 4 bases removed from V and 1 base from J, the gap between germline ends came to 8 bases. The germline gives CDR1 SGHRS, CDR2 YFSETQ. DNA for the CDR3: TGCGCCAGCAGCCGGGGACAGAACACTGAAGCTTTCTTT. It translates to CASSRGQNTEAFF.

As DNA, the CDR3 is TGTGCCAGCAGCCAAGATCGGGCAGGACGTGAAGCTTTCTTT. It is translated as CASSQDRAGREAFF. The chain recombines TRBV4-2 with TRBJ1-1; D gene ambiguous. Trimming cost V 0 bases and J 7 bases, with 12 bases left between them. Germline-derived CDR1 and CDR2 are LGHNA and YNFKEQ. The CDR3 runs to 14 residues.

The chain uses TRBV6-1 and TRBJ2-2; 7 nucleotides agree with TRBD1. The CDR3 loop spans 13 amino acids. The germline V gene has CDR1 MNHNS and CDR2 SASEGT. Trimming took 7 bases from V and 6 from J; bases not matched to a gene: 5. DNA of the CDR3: TGTGCCAGCATGACAGGGTTCGCCGGGGAGCTGTTTTTT. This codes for CASMTGFAGELFF.

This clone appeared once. The CDR3 here is CASTKGYSGEYNEQFF. In DNA, the CDR3 is TGCGCCAGCACAAAAGGGTATAGCGGGGAATACAATGAGCAGTTCTTC. This rearrangement joins TRBV10-2 to TRBJ2-1, with 8 bases identical to TRBD2. CDR3 length: 16 amino acids. Trimming removed 7 bases from V and 4 bases from J; junction bases left unmatched: 12. The V gene's germline CDR1 is WSHSY and CDR2 SAAADI.

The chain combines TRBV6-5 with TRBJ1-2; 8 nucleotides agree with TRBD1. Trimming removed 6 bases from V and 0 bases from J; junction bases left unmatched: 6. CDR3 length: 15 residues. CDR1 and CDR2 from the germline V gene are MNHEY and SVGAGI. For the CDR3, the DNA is TGTGCCAGCAGAGACGACAGGGGAGCTAACTATGGCTACACCTTC. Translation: CASRDDRGANYGYTF.

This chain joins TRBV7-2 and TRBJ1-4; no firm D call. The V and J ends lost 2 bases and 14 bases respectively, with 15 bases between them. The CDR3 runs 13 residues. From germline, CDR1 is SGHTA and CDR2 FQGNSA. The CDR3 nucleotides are TGTGCCAGCAGCTTAATAGAGGATGCTAGTCTGTTTTTT. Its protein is CASSLIEDASLFF. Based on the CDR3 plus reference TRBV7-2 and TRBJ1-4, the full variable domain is GAGVSQSPSNKVTEKGKDVELRCDPISGHTALYWYRQSLGQGLEFLIYFQGNSAPDKSGLPSDRFSAERTGGSVSTLTIQRTQQEDSAVYLCASSLIEDASLFFGSGTQLSVL.

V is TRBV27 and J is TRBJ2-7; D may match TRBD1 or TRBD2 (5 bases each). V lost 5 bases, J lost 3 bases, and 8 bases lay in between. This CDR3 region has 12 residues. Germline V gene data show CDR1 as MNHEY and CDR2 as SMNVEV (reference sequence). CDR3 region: CASSGDGYEQYF. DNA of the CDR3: TGTGCCAGCAGTGGGGACGGCTACGAGCAGTACTTC.

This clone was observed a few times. The CDR3 DNA reads as TGCAGCGTTTCTCAGGGAAATCAGCCCCAGCATTTT. Amino acid sequence: CSVSQGNQPQHF. This chain connects TRBV29-1 to TRBJ1-5, with D possibly TRBD1 on 5 matching bases. The V gene lost 5 bases and the J gene lost 4 bases, with 9 bases spanning the gap. The CDR3 has 12 residues. CDR1 is SQVTM, CDR2 ANQGSEA, per germline.